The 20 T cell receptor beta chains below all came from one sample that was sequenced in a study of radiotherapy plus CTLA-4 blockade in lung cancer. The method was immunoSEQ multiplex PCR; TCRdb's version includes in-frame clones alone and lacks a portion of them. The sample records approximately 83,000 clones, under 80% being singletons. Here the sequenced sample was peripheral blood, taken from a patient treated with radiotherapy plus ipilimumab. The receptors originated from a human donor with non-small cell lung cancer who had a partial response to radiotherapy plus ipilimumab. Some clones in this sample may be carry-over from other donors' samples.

In DNA form, the CDR3 reads TGCGCCAGCAGCTTGGTACCTAGCGGGGGGACTCAGCAGTTCTTC. Residues: CASSLVPSGGTQQFF. The rearrangement joins TRBV5-1 to TRBJ2-1; 11 bases match TRBD2. The CDR3 is made up of 15 amino acids. Losses at the gene ends were 0 bases for V and 11 bases for J; bases not matched to a gene: 7. Germline CDR1 is SGHRS and CDR2 is YFSETQ.

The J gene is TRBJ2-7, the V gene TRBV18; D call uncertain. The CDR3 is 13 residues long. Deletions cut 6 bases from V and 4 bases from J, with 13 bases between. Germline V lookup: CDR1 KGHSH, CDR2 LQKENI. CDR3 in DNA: TGTGCCAGCTCGCTGCAGGAAACATACGAGCAGTACTTC. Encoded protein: CASSLQETYEQYF.

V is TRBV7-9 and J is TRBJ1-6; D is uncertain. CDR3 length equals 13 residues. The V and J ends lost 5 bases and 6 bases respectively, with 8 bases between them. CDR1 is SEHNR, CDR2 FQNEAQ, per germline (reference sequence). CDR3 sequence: CASSVGSNSPLHF. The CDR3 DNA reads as TGTGCCAGCAGCGTGGGCAGTAATTCACCCCTCCACTTT. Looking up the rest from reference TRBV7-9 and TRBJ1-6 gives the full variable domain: DTGVSQNPRHKITKRGQNVTFRCDPISEHNRLYWYRQTLGQGPEFLTYFQNEAQLEKSRLLSDRFSAERPKGSFSTLEIQRTEQGDSAMYLCASSVGSNSPLHFGNGTRLTVT.

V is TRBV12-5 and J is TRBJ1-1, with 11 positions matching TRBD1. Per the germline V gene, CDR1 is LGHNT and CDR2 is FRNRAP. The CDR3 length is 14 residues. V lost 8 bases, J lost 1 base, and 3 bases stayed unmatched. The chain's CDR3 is CASQGQGGNTEAFF. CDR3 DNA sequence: TGTGCTAGTCAGGGACAGGGGGGGAACACTGAAGCTTTCTTT.

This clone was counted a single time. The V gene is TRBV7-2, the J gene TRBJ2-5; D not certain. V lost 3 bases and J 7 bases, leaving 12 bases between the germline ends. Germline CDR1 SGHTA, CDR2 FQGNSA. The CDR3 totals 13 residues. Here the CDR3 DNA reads TGTGCCAGCAGCTTCGCAGAGGTCGGGACCCAGTACTTC. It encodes CASSFAEVGTQYF.

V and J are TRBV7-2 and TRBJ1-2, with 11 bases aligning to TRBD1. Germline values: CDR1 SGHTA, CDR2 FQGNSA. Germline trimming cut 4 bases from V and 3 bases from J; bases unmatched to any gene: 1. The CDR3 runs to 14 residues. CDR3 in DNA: TGTGCCAGCAGCTCGGGACAGGGGGACTATGGCTACACCTTC. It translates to CASSSGQGDYGYTF.

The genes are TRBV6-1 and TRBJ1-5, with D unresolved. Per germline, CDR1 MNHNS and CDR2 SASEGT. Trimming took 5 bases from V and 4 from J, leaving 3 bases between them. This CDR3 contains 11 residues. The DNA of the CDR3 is TGTGCCAGCAGTCCAAATCAGCCCCAGCATTTT. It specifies CASSPNQPQHF.

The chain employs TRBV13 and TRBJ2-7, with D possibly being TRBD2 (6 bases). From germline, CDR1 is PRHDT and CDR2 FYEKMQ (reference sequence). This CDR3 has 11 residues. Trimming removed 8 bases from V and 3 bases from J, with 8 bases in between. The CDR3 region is CASGTHYEQYF. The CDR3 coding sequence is TGTGCCAGCGGGACTCACTACGAGCAGTACTTC. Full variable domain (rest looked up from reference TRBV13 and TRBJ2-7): AAGVIQSPRHLIKEKRETATLKCYPIPRHDTVYWYQQGPGQDPQFLISFYEKMQSDKGSIPDRFSAQQFSDYHSELNMSSLELGDSALYFCASGTHYEQYFGPGTRLTVT.

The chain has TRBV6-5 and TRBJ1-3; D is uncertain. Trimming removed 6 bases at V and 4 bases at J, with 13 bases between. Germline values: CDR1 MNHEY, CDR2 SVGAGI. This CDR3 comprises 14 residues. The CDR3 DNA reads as TGTGCCAGCAGCGCGGTTGAGTCGGGAAACACCATATATTTT. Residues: CASSAVESGNTIYF.

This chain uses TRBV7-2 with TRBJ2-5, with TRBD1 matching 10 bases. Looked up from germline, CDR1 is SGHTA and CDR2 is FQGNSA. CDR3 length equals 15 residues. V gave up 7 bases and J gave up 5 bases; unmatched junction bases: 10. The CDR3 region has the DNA TGTGCCAGCACATCGGGGGGACAGGGGTGGGAGACCCAGTACTTC. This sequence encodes CASTSGGQGWETQYF.

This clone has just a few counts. The CDR3 DNA reads TGCGCCAGCAGCCAAGTTTCAGACGTCCGCGGATTAGCGCCCCTCCACTTT. It codes for CASSQVSDVRGLAPLHF. V usage is TRBV4-3 and J usage is TRBJ1-6, with D unresolved. V was trimmed by 1 base and J by 13 bases, leaving 23 bases between them. Germline V CDR1 and CDR2: LGHNA, YSLEER. The CDR3 length is 17 residues.

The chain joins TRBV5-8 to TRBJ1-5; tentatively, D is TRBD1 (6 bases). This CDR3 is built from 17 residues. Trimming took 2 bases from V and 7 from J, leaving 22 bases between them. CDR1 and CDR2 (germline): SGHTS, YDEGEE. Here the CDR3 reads CASSLYQGRRKGQPQHF. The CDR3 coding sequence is TGTGCCAGCAGCTTATACCAGGGGCGCCGGAAGGGCCAGCCCCAGCATTTT.

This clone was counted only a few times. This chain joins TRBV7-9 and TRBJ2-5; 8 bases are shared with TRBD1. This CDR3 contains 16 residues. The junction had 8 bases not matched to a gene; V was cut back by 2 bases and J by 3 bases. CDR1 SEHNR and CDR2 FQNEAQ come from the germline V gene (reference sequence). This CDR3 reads CASSLPRTGTEETQYF. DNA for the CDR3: TGTGCCAGCAGCTTACCCCGGACAGGGACAGAAGAGACCCAGTACTTC.

The CDR3 DNA follows: TGTGCCAGCTCACACGGCCGGGGGATTTTGGAAGCTTTCTTT. Residues: CASSHGRGILEAFF. The chain employs TRBV18 and TRBJ1-1, with a tentative D call TRBD1 (5 bases). This CDR3 region has 14 residues. V lost 4 bases and J lost 8, with 17 bases in between. Germline CDR1 KGHSH, CDR2 LQKENI.

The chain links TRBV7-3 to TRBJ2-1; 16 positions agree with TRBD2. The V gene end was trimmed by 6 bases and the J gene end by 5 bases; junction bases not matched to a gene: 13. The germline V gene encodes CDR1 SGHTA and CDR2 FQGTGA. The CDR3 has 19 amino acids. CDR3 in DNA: TGTGCCAGCAGTAAACGCGGGACTAGCGGGAGGGTCGGGCACAATGAGCAGTTCTTC. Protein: CASSKRGTSGRVGHNEQFF.

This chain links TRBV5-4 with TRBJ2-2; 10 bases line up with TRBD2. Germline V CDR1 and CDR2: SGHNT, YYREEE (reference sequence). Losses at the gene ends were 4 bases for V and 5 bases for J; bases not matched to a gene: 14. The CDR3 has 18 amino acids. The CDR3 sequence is CASSGERILAGVTGELFF. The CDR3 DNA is TGTGCCAGCAGCGGGGAGAGAATCCTAGCGGGAGTAACCGGGGAGCTGTTTTTT.

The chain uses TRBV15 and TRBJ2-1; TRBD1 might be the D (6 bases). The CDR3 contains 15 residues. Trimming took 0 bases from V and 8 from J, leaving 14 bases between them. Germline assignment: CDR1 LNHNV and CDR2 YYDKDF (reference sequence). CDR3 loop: CATSRDSRTGYEQFF. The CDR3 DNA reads TGTGCCACCAGCAGAGATTCGCGCACAGGGTATGAGCAGTTCTTC.

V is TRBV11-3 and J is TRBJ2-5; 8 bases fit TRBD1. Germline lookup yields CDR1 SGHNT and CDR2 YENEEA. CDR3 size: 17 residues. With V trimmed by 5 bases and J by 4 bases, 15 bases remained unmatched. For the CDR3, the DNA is TGTGCCAGCAGCCTATCCGGACAGGGAGGTTTTGTAGAGACCCAGTACTTC. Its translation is CASSLSGQGGFVETQYF.

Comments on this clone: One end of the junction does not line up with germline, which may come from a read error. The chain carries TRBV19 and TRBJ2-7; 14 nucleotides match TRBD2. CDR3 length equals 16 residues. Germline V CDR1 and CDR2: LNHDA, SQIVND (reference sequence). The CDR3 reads CAGSPPGLAGVNEQYF. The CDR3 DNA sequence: TGTGCCGGTAGTCCTCCGGGACTAGCGGGAGTTAACGAGCAGTACTTC.

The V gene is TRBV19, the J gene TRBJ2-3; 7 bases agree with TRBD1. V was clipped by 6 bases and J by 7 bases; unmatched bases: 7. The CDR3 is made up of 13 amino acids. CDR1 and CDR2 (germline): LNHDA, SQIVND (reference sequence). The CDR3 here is CASRTKGANTQYF. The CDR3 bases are TGTGCCAGTAGAACAAAGGGGGCAAATACGCAGTATTTT.